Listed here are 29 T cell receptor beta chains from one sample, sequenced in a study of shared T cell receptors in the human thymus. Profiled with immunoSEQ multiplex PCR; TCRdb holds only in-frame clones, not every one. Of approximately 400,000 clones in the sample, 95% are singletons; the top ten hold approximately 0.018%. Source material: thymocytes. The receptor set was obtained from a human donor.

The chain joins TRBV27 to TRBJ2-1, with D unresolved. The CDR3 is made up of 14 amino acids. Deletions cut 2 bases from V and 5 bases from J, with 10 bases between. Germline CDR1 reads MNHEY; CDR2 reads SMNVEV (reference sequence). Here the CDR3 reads CASSLGRPNNEQFF. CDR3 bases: TGTGCCAGCAGTTTAGGACGGCCCAACAATGAGCAGTTCTTC.

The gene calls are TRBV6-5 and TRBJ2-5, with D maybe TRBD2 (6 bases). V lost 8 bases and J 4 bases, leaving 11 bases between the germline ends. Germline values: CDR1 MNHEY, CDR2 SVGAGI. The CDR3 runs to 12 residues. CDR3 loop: CASRAGRETQYF. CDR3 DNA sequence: TGTGCCAGCCGGGCCGGGAGAGAGACCCAGTACTTC.

The CDR3 loop is CACRDRGYEQYF. Written as DNA, the CDR3 is TGTGCCTGCCGGGACAGGGGATACGAGCAGTACTTC. V is TRBV30 and J is TRBJ2-7; TRBD1 aligns across 10 bases. CDR1 is GTSNPN and CDR2 is SVGIG in the germline V gene (reference sequence). The CDR3 loop spans 12 amino acids. The trim removed 6 bases at V and 4 bases at J, leaving 3 bases unmatched.

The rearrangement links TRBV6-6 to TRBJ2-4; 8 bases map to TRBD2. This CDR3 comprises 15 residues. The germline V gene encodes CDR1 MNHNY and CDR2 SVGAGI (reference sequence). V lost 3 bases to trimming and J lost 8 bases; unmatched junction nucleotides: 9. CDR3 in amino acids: CASSYSGTRRDIQYF. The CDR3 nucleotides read TGTGCCAGCAGTTATAGCGGGACCCGGAGAGACATTCAGTACTTC.

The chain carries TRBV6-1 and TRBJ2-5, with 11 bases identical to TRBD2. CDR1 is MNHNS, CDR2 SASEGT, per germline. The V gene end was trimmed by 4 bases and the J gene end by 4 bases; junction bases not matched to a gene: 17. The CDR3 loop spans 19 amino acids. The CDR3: CASSAITTSGIKFRETQYF. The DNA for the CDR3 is TGTGCCAGCAGTGCCATTACGACTAGCGGGATAAAGTTTCGAGAGACCCAGTACTTC.

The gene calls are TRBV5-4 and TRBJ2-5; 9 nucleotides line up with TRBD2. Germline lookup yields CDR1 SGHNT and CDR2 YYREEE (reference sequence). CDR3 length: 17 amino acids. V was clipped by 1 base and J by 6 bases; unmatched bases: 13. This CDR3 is CASSLLVGLAGPKTQYF. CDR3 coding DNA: TGTGCCAGCAGCTTGCTGGTGGGCCTAGCGGGACCGAAGACCCAGTACTTC.

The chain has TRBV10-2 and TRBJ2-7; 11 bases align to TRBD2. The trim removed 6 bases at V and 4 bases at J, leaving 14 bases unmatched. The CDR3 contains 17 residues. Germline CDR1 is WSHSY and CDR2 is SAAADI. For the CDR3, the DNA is TGCGCCAGCAGGAGGCTTACTAGCGGGAGTCCGATATACGAGCAGTACTTC. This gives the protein CASRRLTSGSPIYEQYF.

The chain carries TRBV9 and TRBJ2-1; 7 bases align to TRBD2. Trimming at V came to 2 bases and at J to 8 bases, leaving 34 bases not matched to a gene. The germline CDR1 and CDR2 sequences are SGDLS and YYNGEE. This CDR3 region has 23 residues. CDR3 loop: CASSVWSGTYAAEGVSGLYEQFF. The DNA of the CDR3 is TGTGCCAGCAGCGTCTGGAGCGGGACCTACGCGGCGGAAGGGGTTTCAGGTCTCTATGAGCAGTTCTTC.

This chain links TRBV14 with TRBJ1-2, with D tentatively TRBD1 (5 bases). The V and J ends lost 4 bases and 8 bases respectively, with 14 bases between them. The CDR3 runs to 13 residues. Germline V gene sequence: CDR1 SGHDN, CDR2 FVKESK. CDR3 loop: CASSPTGVGGYTF. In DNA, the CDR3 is TGTGCCAGCAGCCCCACGGGGGTCGGAGGCTACACCTTC.

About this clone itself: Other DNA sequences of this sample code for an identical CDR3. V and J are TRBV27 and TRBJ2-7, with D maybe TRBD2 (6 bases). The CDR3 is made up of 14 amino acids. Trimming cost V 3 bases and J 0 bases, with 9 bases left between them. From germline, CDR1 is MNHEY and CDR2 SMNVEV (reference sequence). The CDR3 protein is CASSFGGSSYEQYF. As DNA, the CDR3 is TGTGCCAGCAGTTTTGGGGGGAGCTCCTACGAGCAGTACTTC.

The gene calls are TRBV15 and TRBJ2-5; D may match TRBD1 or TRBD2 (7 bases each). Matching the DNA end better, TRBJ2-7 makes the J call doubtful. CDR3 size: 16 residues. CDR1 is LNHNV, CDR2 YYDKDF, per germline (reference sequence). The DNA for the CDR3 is TGTGCCACCAAGGGGGCCAGGGACTATCCATCCTACGAGCAGTACTTC. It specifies CATKGARDYPSYEQYF.

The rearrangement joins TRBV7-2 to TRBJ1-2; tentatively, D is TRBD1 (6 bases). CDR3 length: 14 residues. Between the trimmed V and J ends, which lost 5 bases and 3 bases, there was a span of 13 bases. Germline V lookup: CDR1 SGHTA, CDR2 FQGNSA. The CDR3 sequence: CASSVQGLDYGYTF. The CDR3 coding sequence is TGTGCCAGCAGCGTACAGGGTCTCGACTATGGCTACACCTTC.

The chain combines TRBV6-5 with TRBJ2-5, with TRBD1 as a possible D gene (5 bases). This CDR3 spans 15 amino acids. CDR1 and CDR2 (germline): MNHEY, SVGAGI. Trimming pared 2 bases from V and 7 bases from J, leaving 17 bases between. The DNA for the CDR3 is TGTGCCAGCAGTTACCGGGCAGGGCAGGGTGTGACCCAGTACTTC. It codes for CASSYRAGQGVTQYF.

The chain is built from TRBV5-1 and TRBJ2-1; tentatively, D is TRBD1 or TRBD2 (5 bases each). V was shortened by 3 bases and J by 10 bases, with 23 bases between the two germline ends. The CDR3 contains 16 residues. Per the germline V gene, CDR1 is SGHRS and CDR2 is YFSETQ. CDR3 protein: CASSWTDLTGRGEQFF. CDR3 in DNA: TGCGCCAGCAGCTGGACCGACTTAACGGGGCGAGGGGAGCAGTTCTTC.

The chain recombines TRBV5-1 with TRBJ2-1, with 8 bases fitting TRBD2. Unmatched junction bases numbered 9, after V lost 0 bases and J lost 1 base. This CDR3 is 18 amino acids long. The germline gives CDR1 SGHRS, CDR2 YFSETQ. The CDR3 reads CASSLVWSGSLSYNEQFF. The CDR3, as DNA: TGCGCCAGCAGCTTGGTATGGAGCGGGAGTCTATCCTACAATGAGCAGTTCTTC.

Here the CDR3 reads CATSRAQGRMISYNEQFF. CDR3 in DNA: TGTGCCACCAGCAGAGCCCAGGGGCGGATGATTTCCTACAATGAGCAGTTCTTC. The V call is TRBV15, the J call TRBJ2-1; a possible D gene is TRBD1 (6 bases). CDR1 and CDR2 from the germline V gene are LNHNV and YYDKDF (reference sequence). The CDR3 runs to 18 residues. V was clipped by 1 base and J by 1 base, with 17 bases between them.

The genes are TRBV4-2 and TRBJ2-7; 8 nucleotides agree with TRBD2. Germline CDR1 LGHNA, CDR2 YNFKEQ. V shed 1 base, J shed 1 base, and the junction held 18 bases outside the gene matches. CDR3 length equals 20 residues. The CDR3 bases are TGTGCCAGCAGCCAAGGGGGCCGCGGACTAGCCCAGGTCAGGTCCTACGAGCAGTACTTC. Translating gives CASSQGGRGLAQVRSYEQYF.

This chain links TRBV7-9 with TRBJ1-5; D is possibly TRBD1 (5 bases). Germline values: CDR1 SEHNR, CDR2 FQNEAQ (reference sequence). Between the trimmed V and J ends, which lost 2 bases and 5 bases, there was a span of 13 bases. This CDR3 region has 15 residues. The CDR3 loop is CASSLMGGSHQPQHF. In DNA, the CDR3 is TGTGCCAGCAGCTTAATGGGGGGGTCTCATCAGCCCCAGCATTTT.

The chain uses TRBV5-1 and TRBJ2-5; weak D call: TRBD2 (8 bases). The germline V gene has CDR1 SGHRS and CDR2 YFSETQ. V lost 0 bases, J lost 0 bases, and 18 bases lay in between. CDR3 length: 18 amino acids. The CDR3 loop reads CASSLAGRDSENQETQYF. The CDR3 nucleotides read TGCGCCAGCAGCTTGGCCGGGAGGGACAGCGAGAACCAAGAGACCCAGTACTTC.

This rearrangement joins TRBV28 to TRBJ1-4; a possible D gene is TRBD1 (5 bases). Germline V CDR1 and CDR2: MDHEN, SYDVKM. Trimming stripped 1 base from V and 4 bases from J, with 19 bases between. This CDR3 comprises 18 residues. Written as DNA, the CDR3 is TGTGCCAGCAGTTTATCCCAGACAGAAGGCTCCGGTAATGAAAAACTGTTTTTT. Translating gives CASSLSQTEGSGNEKLFF.

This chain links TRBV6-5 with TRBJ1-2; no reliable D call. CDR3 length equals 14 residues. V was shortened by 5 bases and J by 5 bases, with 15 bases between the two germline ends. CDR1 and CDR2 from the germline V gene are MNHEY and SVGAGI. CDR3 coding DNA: TGTGCCAGCAGTCGGGAGGGAGAGGCTTATGGCTACACCTTC. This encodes CASSREGEAYGYTF.

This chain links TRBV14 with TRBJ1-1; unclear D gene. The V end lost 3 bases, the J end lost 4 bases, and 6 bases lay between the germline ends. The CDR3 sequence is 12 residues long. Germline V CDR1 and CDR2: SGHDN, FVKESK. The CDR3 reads CASSHSGTEAFF. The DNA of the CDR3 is TGTGCCAGCAGCCACTCGGGCACTGAAGCTTTCTTT.

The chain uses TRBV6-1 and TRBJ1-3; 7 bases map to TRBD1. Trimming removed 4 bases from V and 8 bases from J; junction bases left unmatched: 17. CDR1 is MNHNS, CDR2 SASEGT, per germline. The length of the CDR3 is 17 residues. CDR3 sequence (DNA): TGTGCCAGCAGTGGTCATGACAGGGAAGGGCATAGAGACACCATATATTTT. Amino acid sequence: CASSGHDREGHRDTIYF.

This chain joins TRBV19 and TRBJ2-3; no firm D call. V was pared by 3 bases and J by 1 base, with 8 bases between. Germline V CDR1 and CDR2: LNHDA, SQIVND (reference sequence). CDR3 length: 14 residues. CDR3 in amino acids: CASSMLSGTDTQYF. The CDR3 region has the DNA TGTGCCAGTAGTATGCTTTCGGGCACAGATACGCAGTATTTT.

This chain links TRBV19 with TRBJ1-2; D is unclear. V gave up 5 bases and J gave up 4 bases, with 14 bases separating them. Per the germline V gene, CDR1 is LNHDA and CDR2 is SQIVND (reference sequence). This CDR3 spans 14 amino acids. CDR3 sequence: CASSPRGRPYGYTF. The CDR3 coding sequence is TGTGCCAGTAGTCCCCGCGGACGGCCCTATGGCTACACCTTC.

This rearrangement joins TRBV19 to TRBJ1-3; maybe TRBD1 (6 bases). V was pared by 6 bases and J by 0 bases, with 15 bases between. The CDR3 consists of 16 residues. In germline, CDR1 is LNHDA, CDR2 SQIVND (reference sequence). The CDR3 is CASREPDRTSGNTIYF. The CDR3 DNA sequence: TGTGCCAGTAGGGAACCAGACAGGACCTCTGGAAACACCATATATTTT.

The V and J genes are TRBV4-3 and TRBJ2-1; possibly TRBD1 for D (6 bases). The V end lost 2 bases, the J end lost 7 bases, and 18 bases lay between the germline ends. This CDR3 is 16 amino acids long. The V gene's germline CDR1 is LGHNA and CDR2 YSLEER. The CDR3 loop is CASSQLKVGHLNEQFF. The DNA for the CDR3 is TGCGCCAGCAGCCAACTCAAGGTGGGACACCTTAATGAGCAGTTCTTC.

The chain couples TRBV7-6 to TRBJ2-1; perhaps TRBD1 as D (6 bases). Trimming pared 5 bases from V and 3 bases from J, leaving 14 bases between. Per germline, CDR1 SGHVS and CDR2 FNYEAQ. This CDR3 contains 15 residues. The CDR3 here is CASSGPGENYNEQFF. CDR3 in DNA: TGTGCCAGCAGCGGACCAGGGGAGAACTACAATGAGCAGTTCTTC.

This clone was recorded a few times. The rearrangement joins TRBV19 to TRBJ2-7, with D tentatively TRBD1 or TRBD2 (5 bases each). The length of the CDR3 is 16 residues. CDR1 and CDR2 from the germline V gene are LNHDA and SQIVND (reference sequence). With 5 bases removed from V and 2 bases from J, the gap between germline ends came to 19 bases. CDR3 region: CASSQTSGTETYEQYF. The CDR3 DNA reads TGTGCCAGTAGTCAGACCTCCGGGACGGAGACCTACGAGCAGTACTTC.